Sequencing of this T cell receptor beta chain was carried out in a study of T cell responses to AZD1222 COVID-19 vaccine. This CDR3 region has 15 residues. Losses at the gene ends were 4 bases for V and 8 bases for J; bases not matched to a gene: 8. Germline assignment: CDR1 SGDLS and CDR2 YYNGEE. Clones were read by immunoSEQ multiplex PCR, and TCRdb kept only the in-frame ones, dropping some. This table holds about 69,000 clones, roughly 83% found once. The TCR comes from an adult who received the AZD1222 COVID-19 vaccine. Specimen: peripheral blood, collected 28 days after the second AZD1222 dose. The gene calls are TRBV9 and TRBJ1-4, with 10 bases matching TRBD1. The CDR3 coding sequence is TGTGCCAGCAGCTTGACAGGGGGCGCTGGGGAAAAACTGTTTTTT. Translated, it gives CASSLTGGAGEKLFF.